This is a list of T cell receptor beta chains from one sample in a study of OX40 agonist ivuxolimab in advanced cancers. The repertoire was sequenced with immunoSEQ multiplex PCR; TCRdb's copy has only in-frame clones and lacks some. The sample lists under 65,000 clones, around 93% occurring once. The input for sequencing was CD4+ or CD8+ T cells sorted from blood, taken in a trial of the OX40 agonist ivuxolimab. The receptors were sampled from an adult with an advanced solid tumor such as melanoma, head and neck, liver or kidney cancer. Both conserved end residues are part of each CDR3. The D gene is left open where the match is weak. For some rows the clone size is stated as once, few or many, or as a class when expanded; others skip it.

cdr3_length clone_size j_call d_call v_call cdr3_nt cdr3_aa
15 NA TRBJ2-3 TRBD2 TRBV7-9 TGTGCCAGCAGCTTAGCGCGCGCGGGAGTGGATACGCAGTATTTT CASSLARAGVDTQYF
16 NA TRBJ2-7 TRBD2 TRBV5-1 TGCGCCAGCAGCTCCGGACTAGCCAACCTAAAATACGAGCAGTACTTC CASSSGLANLKYEQYF
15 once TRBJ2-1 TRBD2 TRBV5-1 TGCGCCAGCAGCGCCCAGGGACTAGCGGAAACTGAGCAGTTCTTC CASSAQGLAETEQFF
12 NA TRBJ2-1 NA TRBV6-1 TGTGCCAGCAGCGACAATTACAATGAGCAGTTCTTC CASSDNYNEQFF
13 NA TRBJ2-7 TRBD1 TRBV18 TGTGCCAGCTCACCCCGACAGGGGGGCGAGCAGTACTTC CASSPRQGGEQYF
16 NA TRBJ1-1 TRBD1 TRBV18 TGTGCCAGCTCACCAGGGACAGGGGTCAGGAACACTGAAGCTTTCTTT CASSPGTGVRNTEAFF
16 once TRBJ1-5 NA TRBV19 TGTGCCAGTAGTATAGGGGGGGGCCGGGGCAATCAGCCCCAGCATTTT CASSIGGGRGNQPQHF
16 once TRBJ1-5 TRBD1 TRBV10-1 TGCGCCAGCAGTGGGACAGGGGGAAATAGCAATCAGCCCCAGCATTTT CASSGTGGNSNQPQHF
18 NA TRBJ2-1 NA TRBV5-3 TGTGCCAGAAGCTTGGAATTACGACTGCTCGCCTCCTACAATGAGCAGTTCTTC CARSLELRLLASYNEQFF
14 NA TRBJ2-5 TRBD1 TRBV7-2 TGTGCCAGCAGCACGGGACAGCCTGGAGAGACCCAGTACTTC CASSTGQPGETQYF
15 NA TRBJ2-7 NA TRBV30 TGTGCCTGGAGTGGCACACAACTGTGGAAGTACGAGCAGTACTTC CAWSGTQLWKYEQYF
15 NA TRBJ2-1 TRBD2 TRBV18 TGTGCCAGCTCTTCCGGGACTAGCGGCGACAATGAGCAGTTCTTC CASSSGTSGDNEQFF
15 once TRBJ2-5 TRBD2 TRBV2 TGTGCCAGCAGTGGACTAGCGGGAGCGGAAGAGACCCAGTACTTC CASSGLAGAEETQYF
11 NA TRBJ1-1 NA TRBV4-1 TGCGCCAGCAGCCGTAACACTGAAGCTTTCTTT CASSRNTEAFF
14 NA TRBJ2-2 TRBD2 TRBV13 TGTGCCAGCAGCTTAACACTAGCGGGCGGGGAGCTGTTTTTT CASSLTLAGGELFF
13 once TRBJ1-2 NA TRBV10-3 TGTGCCATCACGGGACTCGAATCAGGTGGCTACACCTTC CAITGLESGGYTF
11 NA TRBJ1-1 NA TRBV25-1 TGTGCCAGCAGTCAATACGCCGGAGCTTTCTTT CASSQYAGAFF
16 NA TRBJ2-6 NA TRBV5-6 TGTGCCAGCAGGAGCTTCTTTGGGTCCGGGGCCAACGTCCTGACTTTC CASRSFFGSGANVLTF
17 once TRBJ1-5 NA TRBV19 TGTGCCAGTAGTATAGGAGAGTGGCAGGGCTGGAATCAGCCCCAGCATTTT CASSIGEWQGWNQPQHF
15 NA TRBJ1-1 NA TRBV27 TGTGCCAGCAGCCGACGGAGGGGGGCGGGCACTGAAGCTTTCTTT CASSRRRGAGTEAFF
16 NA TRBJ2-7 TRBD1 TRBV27 TGTGCCAGCAGCCGCTATGCGGGACAGGGGGCTCGAGAGCAGTACTTC CASSRYAGQGAREQYF
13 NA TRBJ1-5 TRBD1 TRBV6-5 TGTGCCACCCTAGGACAGGGCAATCAGCCCCAGCATTTT CATLGQGNQPQHF
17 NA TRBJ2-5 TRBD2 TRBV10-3 TGTGCCATCAGTCCGGGACTAGCGGGAGCCCTCCAAGAGACCCAGTACTTC CAISPGLAGALQETQYF
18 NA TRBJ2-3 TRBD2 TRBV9 TGTGCCAGCAGCGTAGCTGGGGAAGCGGGAGTGGGACCAGATACGCAGTATTTT CASSVAGEAGVGPDTQYF
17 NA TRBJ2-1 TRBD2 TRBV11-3 TGTGCCAGCAGCCACGGACTAGCGGGGGGTCTATACAATGAGCAGTTCTTC CASSHGLAGGLYNEQFF
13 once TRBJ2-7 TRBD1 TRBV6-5 TGTGCCACTGGGACAGGGGGGGTGGACGAGCAGTACTTC CATGTGGVDEQYF
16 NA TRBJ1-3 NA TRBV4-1 TGCGCCAGCAGCCAAGATTGGCAGTACCCTAGAAACACCATATATTTT CASSQDWQYPRNTIYF
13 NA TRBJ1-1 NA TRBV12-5 TGTGCTAGTGGTTTGGAGGTGAACACTGAAGCTTTCTTT CASGLEVNTEAFF
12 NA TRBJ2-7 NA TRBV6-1 TGTGCCAGCAGACTGGGACGGTACGAGCAGTACTTC CASRLGRYEQYF
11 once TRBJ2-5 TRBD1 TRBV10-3 TGTGCCATACAGGGGGAAGAGACCCAGTACTTC CAIQGEETQYF
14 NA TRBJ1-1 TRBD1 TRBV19 TGTGCCAGCAACGCGGACAGGGTGTTAACTGAAGCTTTCTTT CASNADRVLTEAFF
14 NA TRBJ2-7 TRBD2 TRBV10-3 TGTGCCATCAGCGACGGGGGACTAGAGTACGAGCAGTACTTC CAISDGGLEYEQYF
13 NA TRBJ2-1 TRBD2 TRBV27 TGTGCCAATATTAGCGGGAGGGCTAATGAGCAGTTCTTC CANISGRANEQFF
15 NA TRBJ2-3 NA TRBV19 TGTGCCAGTAGTCCCTTGGCGGGAAGCACAGATACGCAGTATTTT CASSPLAGSTDTQYF
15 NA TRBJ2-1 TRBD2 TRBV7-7 TGTGCCAGCAGTCTACTAGCGGGAGCCTACAATGAGCAGTTCTTC CASSLLAGAYNEQFF
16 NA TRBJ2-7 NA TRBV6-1 TGTGCCAGCAGTGAAGGTGGTTCGGGGACCGACTACGAGCAGTACTTC CASSEGGSGTDYEQYF
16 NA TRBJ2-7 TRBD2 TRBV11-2 TGTGCCAGCAGCTTAGATGGCCTAGCGGGAGGTGGGGAGCAGTACTTC CASSLDGLAGGGEQYF
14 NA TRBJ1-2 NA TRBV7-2 TGTGCCAGCAGCTTAGATAAGGGGCGGAATGGCTACACCTTC CASSLDKGRNGYTF
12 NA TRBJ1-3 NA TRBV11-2 TGTGCCAGCAGCACTCGGACCAACACCATATATTTT CASSTRTNTIYF
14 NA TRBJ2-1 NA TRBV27 TGTGCCAGCAGTTTACGGCTAGCGTACAATGAGCAGTTCTTC CASSLRLAYNEQFF
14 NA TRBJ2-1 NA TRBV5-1 TGCGCCAGCAGCATACAGGGTGAGAGCAATGAGCAGTTCTTC CASSIQGESNEQFF
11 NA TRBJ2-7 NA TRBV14 TGTGCCAGCAGCCAAGGCCTCTCCTTGTACTTC CASSQGLSLYF
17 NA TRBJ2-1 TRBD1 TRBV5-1 TGCGCCAGCAGCGTACGACAGGGGATGAGCTCCTACAATGAGCAGTTCTTC CASSVRQGMSSYNEQFF
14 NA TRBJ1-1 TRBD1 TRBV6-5 TGTGCCAGCAGACACAGGGGGATGAACACTGAAGCTTTCTTT CASRHRGMNTEAFF
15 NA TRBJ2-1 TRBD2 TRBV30 TGTGCCTGGATAACTAGCGGGAGGGCCTACAATGAGCAGTTCTTC CAWITSGRAYNEQFF
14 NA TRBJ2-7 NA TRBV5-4 TGTGCCAGCAGCCGTGGCGGAGTCTACTACGAGCAGTACTTC CASSRGGVYYEQYF
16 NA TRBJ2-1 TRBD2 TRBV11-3 TGTGCCAGCAGTTCCCCGGGGGTAGCGGGAGTGAATGAGCAGTTCTTC CASSSPGVAGVNEQFF
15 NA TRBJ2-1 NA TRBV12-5 TGTGCTAGTGGTTTGGTATCGGGACTGTACAATGAGCAGTTCTTC CASGLVSGLYNEQFF
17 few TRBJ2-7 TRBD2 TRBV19 TGTGCCAGTAGTATAGCGGATAGTCGAGCGGGGGCCTACGAGCAGTACTTC CASSIADSRAGAYEQYF
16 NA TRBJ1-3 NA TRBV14 TGTGCCAGCAGCCAAGATCCAGGGAACTCTGGAAACACCATATATTTT CASSQDPGNSGNTIYF
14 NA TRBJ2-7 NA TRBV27 TGTGCCAGCAGTCCCCCCCTAAGGGTCTACGAGCAGTACTTC CASSPPLRVYEQYF
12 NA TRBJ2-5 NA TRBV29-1 TGCAGCGTTGAAGGTCCCGGGGAGACCCAGTACTTC CSVEGPGETQYF
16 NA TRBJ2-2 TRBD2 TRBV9 TGTGCCAGCAGCGTAGAGGTGGGAGGGTTCACCGGGGAGCTGTTTTTT CASSVEVGGFTGELFF
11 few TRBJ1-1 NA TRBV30 TGTGCCTGGAGTGTTGGGGTGGAAACTTTCTTT CAWSVGVETFF
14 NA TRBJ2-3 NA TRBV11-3 TGTGCCAGCAGCAACCGGGACAGCACAGATACGCAGTATTTT CASSNRDSTDTQYF